The next 12 T cell receptor beta chains were all read from a single sample in a study of yellow fever vaccine responses in identical twins. TCRdb used MiXCR to reprocess the RT-PCR reads, holding one entry per CDR3 protein. The repertoire holds 30,000 to 40,000 distinct CDR3 sequences, more than 50% seen once, with 4.5% in the top ten. This sample comprised T cells from blood (PBMCs), unsorted or a sorted subset (not recorded which), obtained before or after yellow fever vaccination (not recorded which). The receptors come from a woman between 18 and 30 years old who received the yellow fever vaccine.

The rearrangement uses TRBV5-6 and TRBJ2-1; D unresolved. Germline V gene sequence: CDR1 SGHDT, CDR2 YYEEEE. The CDR3 sequence is 14 residues long. Trimming removed 9 bases from V and 0 bases from J, with 13 bases in between. The CDR3 DNA sequence: TGTGCCACAGGAGACCTGAGCTCCTACAATGAGCAGTTCTTC. The encoded protein is CATGDLSSYNEQFF.

This clonotype came up a few times. The chain has TRBV15 and TRBJ1-1, with 7 bases lining up with TRBD1. Germline CDR1 LNHNV, CDR2 YYDKDF (reference sequence). CDR3 length equals 14 residues. V was clipped by 5 bases and J by 1 base; unmatched bases: 4. CDR3 nucleotide sequence: TGTGCCACCAGCTTCCGGGACAGGAACACTGAAGCTTTCTTT. It is translated as CATSFRDRNTEAFF.

This rearrangement joins TRBV24-1 to TRBJ1-5; TRBD1 is a possible D gene (5 bases). From germline, CDR1 is KGHDR and CDR2 SFDVKD. Trimming left V 6 bases short and J 2 bases short, with 13 bases between. CDR3 length equals 15 residues. The CDR3 sequence: CATSPGGSGNQPQHF. The CDR3 nucleotides read TGTGCCACCAGTCCCGGGGGTTCAGGCAATCAGCCCCAGCATTTT.

This clonotype came up a few times. The chain carries TRBV11-1 and TRBJ1-1; no reliable D call. Germline V gene sequence: CDR1 SGHAT, CDR2 FQDESV (reference sequence). Trimming left V 5 bases short and J 6 bases short, with 19 bases between. The CDR3 loop spans 15 amino acids. In nucleotides, the CDR3 is TGTGCCAGCAGCAAAAGACCGACCCTGGAGTCTGAAGCTTTCTTT. Its protein product is CASSKRPTLESEAFF.

This clonotype occurred once. The chain couples TRBV7-9 to TRBJ2-4; 7 bases map to TRBD1. This CDR3 has 14 residues. Germline loops: CDR1 SEHNR, CDR2 FQNEAQ (reference sequence). With 5 bases clipped from V and 8 bases from J, the junction kept 9 bases outside the gene matches. The CDR3 spells CASSPTDRSDIQYF. In DNA form, the CDR3 reads TGTGCCAGCAGCCCCACGGACAGGTCTGACATTCAGTACTTC.

The chain recombines TRBV19 with TRBJ1-1; the D is unclear. V shed 6 bases and J shed 2 bases, with 10 bases lying between them. CDR3 size: 13 residues. Germline V gives CDR1 LNHDA, CDR2 SQIVND (reference sequence). CDR3 sequence reads: CASSSGFNTEAFF. For the CDR3, the DNA is TGTGCCAGTAGCTCCGGGTTTAACACTGAAGCTTTCTTT.

This clonotype has just a few counts. This chain joins TRBV11-1 and TRBJ2-5; either TRBD1 or TRBD2 may fit D (5 bases each). The CDR3 covers 15 residues. Trimming cost V 5 bases and J 2 bases, with 15 bases left between them. Germline V gene lookup returns CDR1 SGHAT and CDR2 FQDESV (reference sequence). The CDR3 bases are TGTGCCAGCAGCCGAATCGGCGAGGGGCAAGAGACCCAGTACTTC. It is translated as CASSRIGEGQETQYF.

The chain recombines TRBV28 with TRBJ1-2, with D possibly matching TRBD1 (6 bases). Germline CDR1 is MDHEN and CDR2 is SYDVKM. Trimming left V 7 bases short and J 4 bases short, with 13 bases between. The CDR3 has 13 residues. The CDR3 DNA follows: TGTGCCAGCACCCTTGACAGGCGCTATGGCTACACCTTC. Its protein product is CASTLDRRYGYTF.

V and J are TRBV5-1 and TRBJ2-3; D is possibly TRBD2 (5 bases). This CDR3 has 14 amino acids. Trimming cost V 0 bases and J 6 bases, with 11 bases left between them. Germline CDR1 is SGHRS and CDR2 is YFSETQ. The CDR3 DNA reads TGCGCCAGCAGCTTGGGGACTTCCGGGGATACGCAGTATTTT. It encodes CASSLGTSGDTQYF.

The chain has TRBV29-1 and TRBJ2-5; D gene uncertain. Between the trimmed V and J ends, which lost 1 base and 2 bases, there was a span of 8 bases. CDR1 and CDR2 from the germline V gene are SQVTM and ANQGSEA. CDR3 length: 13 amino acids. This chain's CDR3 is CSVEVWDQETQYF. DNA for the CDR3: TGCAGCGTTGAAGTCTGGGATCAAGAGACCCAGTACTTC.

In this sample, this clonotype turned up a few times. The rearrangement joins TRBV11-3 to TRBJ2-1; 7 bases match TRBD1. Germline assignment: CDR1 SGHNT and CDR2 YENEEA. Trimming removed 1 base from V and 9 bases from J; junction bases left unmatched: 15. The CDR3 covers 17 residues. This CDR3 is CASSLVFTTRQGSEQFF. The CDR3 DNA reads as TGTGCCAGCAGCTTAGTTTTCACGACGAGACAGGGAAGTGAGCAGTTCTTC.

The V and J genes are TRBV4-1 and TRBJ1-3; D is unresolved. Germline V gene data show CDR1 as MGHRA and CDR2 as YSYEKL. CDR3 size: 16 residues. The ends were cut back, 1 base at V and 1 base at J, with 11 bases in the middle. The CDR3: CASSQGPAGSGNTIYF. CDR3 bases: TGCGCCAGCAGCCAAGGCCCGGCAGGATCTGGAAACACCATATATTTT.